This TCR beta chain emerged from a study of identifying expanded T cells in peripheral blood. Using immunoSEQ multiplex PCR, the repertoire was profiled, and TCRdb retains in-frame clones only, with some absent. Of about 85,000 clones listed, around nine tenths are singletons. Study-wide results and caveats: Roughly two-week clone count variance significantly increased as total template count grew. Over two and four weeks, about 17 and 20 clones changed, versus approximately 1.1 between replicates.

Healthy donors had no documented immune events, such as infections, while sampled. Trimming took 6 bases from V and 1 from J, leaving 13 bases between them. The germline V gene has CDR1 SGHAT and CDR2 FQNNGV. This CDR3 is 14 amino acids long. Details on this clone: Its antigen is unidentified.

Sequenced input: blood. The sequence came from a person between 18 and 69 years old in good health. The J gene is TRBJ2-7, the V gene TRBV11-2; tentative D call: TRBD1 (5 bases). The CDR3 coding sequence is TGTGCCAGCAGTCTGGAACAGGTATCCTACGAGCAGTACTTC. It codes for CASSLEQVSYEQYF.